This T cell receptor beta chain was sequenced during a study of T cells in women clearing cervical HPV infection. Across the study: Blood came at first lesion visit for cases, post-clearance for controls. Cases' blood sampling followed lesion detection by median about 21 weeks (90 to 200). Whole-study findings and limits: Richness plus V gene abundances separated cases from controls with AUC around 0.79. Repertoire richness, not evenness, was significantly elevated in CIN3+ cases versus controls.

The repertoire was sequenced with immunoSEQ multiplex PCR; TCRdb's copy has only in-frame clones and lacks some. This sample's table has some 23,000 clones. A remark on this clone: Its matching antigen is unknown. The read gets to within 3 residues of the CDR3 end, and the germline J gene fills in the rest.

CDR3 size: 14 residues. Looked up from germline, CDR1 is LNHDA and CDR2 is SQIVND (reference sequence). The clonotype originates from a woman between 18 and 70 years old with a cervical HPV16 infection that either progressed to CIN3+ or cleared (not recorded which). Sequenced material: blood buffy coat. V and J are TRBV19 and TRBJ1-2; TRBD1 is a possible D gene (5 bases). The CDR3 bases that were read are TGTGCCAGTAGTATGGGGGGAGGGGCCAATGAC. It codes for CASSMGGGAND. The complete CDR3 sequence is CASSMGGGANDYTF.